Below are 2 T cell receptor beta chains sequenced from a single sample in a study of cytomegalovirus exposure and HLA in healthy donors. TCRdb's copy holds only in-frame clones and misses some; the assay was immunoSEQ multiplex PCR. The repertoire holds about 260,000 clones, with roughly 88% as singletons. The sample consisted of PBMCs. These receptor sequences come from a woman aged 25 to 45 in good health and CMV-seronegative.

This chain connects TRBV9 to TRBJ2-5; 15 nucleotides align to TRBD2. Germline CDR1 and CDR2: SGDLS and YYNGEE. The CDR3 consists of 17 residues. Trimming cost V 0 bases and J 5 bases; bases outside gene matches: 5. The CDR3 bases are TGTGCCAGCAGCGTAGGGACTAGCGGGAGGGCCGGGGAGACCCAGTACTTC. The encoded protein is CASSVGTSGRAGETQYF. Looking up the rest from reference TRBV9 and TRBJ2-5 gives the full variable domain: DSGVTQTPKHLITATGQRVTLRCSPRSGDLSVYWYQQSLDQGLQFLIQYYNGEERAKGNILERFSAQQFPDLHSELNLSSLELGDSALYFCASSVGTSGRAGETQYFGPGTRLLVL.

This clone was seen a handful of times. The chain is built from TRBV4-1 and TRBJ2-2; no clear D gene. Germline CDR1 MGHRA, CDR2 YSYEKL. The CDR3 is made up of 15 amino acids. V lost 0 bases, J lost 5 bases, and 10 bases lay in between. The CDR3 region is CASSQEIFGTGELFF. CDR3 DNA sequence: TGCGCCAGCAGCCAAGAGATCTTCGGGACCGGGGAGCTGTTTTTT.